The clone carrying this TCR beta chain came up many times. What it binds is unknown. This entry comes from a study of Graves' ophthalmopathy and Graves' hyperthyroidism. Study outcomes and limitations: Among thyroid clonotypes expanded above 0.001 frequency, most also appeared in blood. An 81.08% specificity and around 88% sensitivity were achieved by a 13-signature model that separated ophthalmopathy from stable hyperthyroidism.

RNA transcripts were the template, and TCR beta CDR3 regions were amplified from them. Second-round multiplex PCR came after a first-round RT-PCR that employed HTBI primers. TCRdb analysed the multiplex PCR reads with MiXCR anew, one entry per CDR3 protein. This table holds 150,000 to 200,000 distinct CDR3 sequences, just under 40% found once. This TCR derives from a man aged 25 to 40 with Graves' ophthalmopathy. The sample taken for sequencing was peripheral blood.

The CDR3 loop is CATSVLGETQYF. The DNA for the CDR3 is TGTGCCACCAGTGTTCTTGGAGAGACCCAGTACTTC. The rearrangement links TRBV24-1 to TRBJ2-5; unclear D gene. V was pared by 5 bases and J by 4 bases, with 7 bases between. This CDR3 comprises 12 residues. The germline V gene has CDR1 KGHDR and CDR2 SFDVKD.